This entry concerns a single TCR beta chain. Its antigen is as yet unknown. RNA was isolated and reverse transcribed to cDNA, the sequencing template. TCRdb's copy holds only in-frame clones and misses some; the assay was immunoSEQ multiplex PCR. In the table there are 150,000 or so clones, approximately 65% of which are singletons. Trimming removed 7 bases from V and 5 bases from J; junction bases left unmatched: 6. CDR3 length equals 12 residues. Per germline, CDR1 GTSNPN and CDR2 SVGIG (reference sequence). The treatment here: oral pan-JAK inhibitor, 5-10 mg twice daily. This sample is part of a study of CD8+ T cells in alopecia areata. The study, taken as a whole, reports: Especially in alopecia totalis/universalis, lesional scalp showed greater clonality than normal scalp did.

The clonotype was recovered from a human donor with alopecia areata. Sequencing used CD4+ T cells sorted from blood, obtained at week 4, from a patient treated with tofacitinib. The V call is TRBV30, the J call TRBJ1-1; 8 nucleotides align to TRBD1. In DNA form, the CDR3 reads TGTGCCTTTAGGACAGGGAAGACTGAAGCTTTCTTT. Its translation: CAFRTGKTEAFF.